A single sample gave rise to the 21 T cell receptor beta chains below, sequenced in a study of T-cell memory formation after mild COVID-19. TCRdb ran MiXCR on the 5' RACE reads and lists one entry per CDR3 protein. This sample carries hundreds of thousands of distinct CDR3 sequences, 15% to 20% of them seen once, and the ten largest clones take about 12%. The sample taken for sequencing was PBMCs or a T cell subset sorted from them (not recorded which). All receptors come from an adult woman who had mild COVID-19 (a few samples of this study predate the infection). Cell type and time point are not known.

The gene calls are TRBV11-2 and TRBJ2-5; 7 positions agree with TRBD1. The germline CDR1 and CDR2 sequences are SGHAT and FQNNGV. V lost 3 bases and J lost 5; bases outside the gene matches: 6. There are 14 residues in the CDR3. The CDR3 loop is CASSLDRRRETQYF. Written as DNA, the CDR3 is TGTGCCAGCAGCTTGGACAGGCGAAGGGAGACCCAGTACTTC.

V usage is TRBV5-1 and J usage is TRBJ2-7; 11 bases line up with TRBD2. The CDR3 covers 15 residues. Germline V CDR1 and CDR2: SGHRS, YFSETQ. The trim removed 6 bases at V and 1 base at J, leaving 6 bases unmatched. CDR3 bases: TGCGCCAGCAAACCAGGACTAGCGGGTTCCTACGAGCAGTACTTC. This translates into CASKPGLAGSYEQYF.

The chain couples TRBV4-3 to TRBJ2-1; no clear D. CDR3 length equals 18 residues. Between the trimmed V and J ends, which lost 0 bases and 4 bases, there was a span of 19 bases. Germline lookup yields CDR1 LGHNA and CDR2 YSLEER. The CDR3 protein is CASSQDLRTLLWYNEQFF. In DNA form, the CDR3 reads TGCGCCAGCAGCCAAGATTTAAGGACCCTCCTTTGGTACAATGAGCAGTTCTTC.

The V call is TRBV11-2, the J call TRBJ2-1; D is undetermined. V gave up 0 bases and J gave up 6 bases, with 6 bases separating them. This CDR3 region has 13 residues. The germline gives CDR1 SGHAT, CDR2 FQNNGV. The CDR3 loop reads CASSLEASNEQFF. DNA of the CDR3: TGTGCCAGCAGCTTAGAAGCTTCCAATGAGCAGTTCTTC.

The J gene is TRBJ1-1, the V gene TRBV20-1, with D unresolved. Germline CDR1 is DFQATT and CDR2 is SNEGSKA (reference sequence). Trimming took 3 bases from V and 1 from J, leaving 15 bases between them. The CDR3 covers 15 residues. CDR3 coding DNA: TGCAGTGCTAGGGGATCGGGTCCATGGAACACTGAAGCTTTCTTT. Protein product: CSARGSGPWNTEAFF.

The V and J genes are TRBV3-1 and TRBJ1-6; perhaps TRBD1 as D (5 bases). Trimming took 5 bases from V and 19 from J, leaving 18 bases between them. Looked up from germline, CDR1 is LGHDT and CDR2 is YNNKEL (reference sequence). The CDR3 covers 12 residues. Here the CDR3 reads CASSAIRGSFHF. DNA of the CDR3: TGTGCCAGCAGCGCGATTCGGGGGTCCTTTCACTTT.

The gene calls are TRBV7-2 and TRBJ1-1; no clear D. Per the germline V gene, CDR1 is SGHTA and CDR2 is FQGNSA. V dropped 5 bases and J dropped 1 base, with 17 bases sitting between them. This CDR3 has 16 amino acids. In nucleotides, the CDR3 is TGTGCCAGCAGCCTCCGACGGGGATTAAGGAACACTGAAGCTTTCTTT. This gives the protein CASSLRRGLRNTEAFF.

This sequence joins TRBV20-1 and TRBJ2-2, with TRBD1 identical over 9 bases. V gave up 5 bases and J gave up 4 bases; unmatched junction bases: 5. Germline V gene lookup returns CDR1 DFQATT and CDR2 SNEGSKA (reference sequence). CDR3 length equals 14 residues. This chain's CDR3 is CSAGGQGGTGELFF. DNA of the CDR3: TGCAGTGCTGGGGGACAGGGAGGCACCGGGGAGCTGTTTTTT.

This clonotype has a single count. This chain uses TRBV5-4 with TRBJ2-6; possibly TRBD1 or TRBD2 for D (6 bases each). V lost 1 base and J lost 0, with 11 bases in between. Germline V gives CDR1 SGHNT, CDR2 YYREEE (reference sequence). This CDR3 has 17 residues. This CDR3 reads CASSLFTGASGANVLTF. The CDR3 DNA reads TGTGCCAGCAGCTTGTTTACGGGGGCCTCTGGGGCCAACGTCCTGACTTTC.

This clonotype occurred a few times. The V gene is TRBV12-5, the J gene TRBJ1-5; 10 bases agree with TRBD1. J gave up 7 bases and V 5 bases, and 5 bases lay outside the gene matches. Germline CDR1 is LGHNT and CDR2 is FRNRAP. The CDR3 consists of 14 residues. The CDR3 sequence: CASGLGQGSQPQHF. CDR3 DNA: TGTGCTAGTGGTCTGGGACAGGGGTCACAGCCCCAGCATTTT.

The rearrangement links TRBV6-1 to TRBJ2-6; TRBD1 matches at 8 bases. The trim removed 4 bases at V and 1 base at J, leaving 9 bases unmatched. The CDR3 length is 18 residues. The germline V gene encodes CDR1 MNHNS and CDR2 SASEGT. The CDR3 spells CASSARTGRQSGANVLTF. In DNA, the CDR3 is TGTGCCAGCAGTGCCCGGACAGGGAGGCAATCTGGGGCCAACGTCCTGACTTTC.

This clonotype was counted ten times or more. The CDR3 coding sequence is TGTGCCAGCAGCTTAATGGCGGGAGGTCACAATGAGCAGTTCTTC. Translated: CASSLMAGGHNEQFF. This sequence joins TRBV7-8 and TRBJ2-1, with TRBD2 matching 8 bases. Germline CDR1 and CDR2: SGHVS and FQNEAQ. The CDR3 contains 15 residues. J lost 5 bases, V lost 2 bases, and 5 bases had no gene match.

In this sample, this clonotype turned up many times. V and J are TRBV12-3 or TRBV12-4 and TRBJ2-7, with D uncertain. The CDR3 extends over 13 amino acids. V was cut by 3 bases and J by 2 bases, with 8 bases left in between. The CDR3 sequence: CASSLGATYEQYF. DNA for the CDR3: TGTGCCAGCAGTTTGGGCGCCACCTACGAGCAGTACTTC.

This chain connects TRBV4-1 to TRBJ2-1; D possibly corresponds to TRBD2 (5 bases). The CDR3 totals 15 residues. V gave up 5 bases and J gave up 1 base, with 12 bases separating them. Germline values: CDR1 MGHRA, CDR2 YSYEKL. CDR3 DNA sequence: TGCGCCAGCAGCGGGCAGAGGGATTCCTACAATGAGCAGTTCTTC. It specifies CASSGQRDSYNEQFF.

V and J are TRBV7-9 and TRBJ2-1; D ambiguous. The CDR3 length is 12 residues. V gave up 4 bases and J gave up 4 bases, with 5 bases separating them. Per germline, CDR1 SEHNR and CDR2 FQNEAQ (reference sequence). The CDR3 bases are TGTGCCAGCAGCTCATTATACAATGAGCAGTTCTTC. This sequence encodes CASSSLYNEQFF.

This chain connects TRBV2 to TRBJ2-1; tentatively, D is TRBD1 (6 bases). This CDR3 is 14 amino acids long. V gave up 5 bases and J gave up 4 bases, with 12 bases separating them. The V gene's germline CDR1 is SNHLY and CDR2 FYNNEI. The CDR3 protein is CASSPKGEYNEQFF. CDR3 DNA sequence: TGTGCCAGCAGTCCGAAGGGGGAGTACAATGAGCAGTTCTTC.

In its sample, this clonotype was seen a few times. The chain carries TRBV12-3 or TRBV12-4 and TRBJ1-2; D ambiguous. V was clipped by 6 bases and J by 4 bases, with 15 bases between them. The CDR3 has 14 residues. Written as DNA, the CDR3 is TGTGCCAGCAGCCCCGGATTGGGCAGCTATGGCTACACCTTC. Amino acids: CASSPGLGSYGYTF.

The sample holds a few counts of this clonotype. The V call is TRBV11-2, the J call TRBJ1-5; unclear D gene. The ends were cut back, 1 base at V and 4 bases at J, with 11 bases in the middle. The germline CDR1 and CDR2 sequences are SGHAT and FQNNGV. There are 15 residues in the CDR3. The CDR3 nucleotides are TGTGCCAGCAGCTTAGGTCCAGAGACAAATCAGCCCCAGCATTTT. Translating gives CASSLGPETNQPQHF.

In its sample, this clonotype was seen a few times. This chain connects TRBV6-6 to TRBJ2-4, with D uncertain. Trimming cost V 2 bases and J 6 bases, with 5 bases left between them. The CDR3 consists of 12 residues. Per germline, CDR1 MNHNY and CDR2 SVGAGI (reference sequence). CDR3 region: CASSYAINIQYF. The DNA of the CDR3 is TGTGCCAGCAGTTACGCTATAAACATTCAGTACTTC.

Only a few counts were recorded for this clonotype. CDR3: CASSPRPGLAVSSYNEQFF. The CDR3 coding sequence is TGTGCCAGTAGTCCGAGACCGGGACTAGCGGTTAGCTCCTACAATGAGCAGTTCTTC. The chain combines TRBV19 with TRBJ2-1; 11 nucleotides align to TRBD2. V was clipped by 5 bases and J by 0 bases; unmatched bases: 12. The length of the CDR3 is 19 residues. CDR1 and CDR2 (germline): LNHDA, SQIVND (reference sequence).

The sample holds one count of this clonotype. The V gene is TRBV7-9, the J gene TRBJ1-1; D ambiguous. V lost 4 bases and J 4 bases, leaving 7 bases between the germline ends. This CDR3 spans 12 amino acids. CDR1 is SEHNR and CDR2 is FQNEAQ in the germline V gene (reference sequence). The CDR3 nucleotides are TGTGCCAGCAGCTCCGGACCCACTGAAGCTTTCTTT. Translation gives CASSSGPTEAFF.